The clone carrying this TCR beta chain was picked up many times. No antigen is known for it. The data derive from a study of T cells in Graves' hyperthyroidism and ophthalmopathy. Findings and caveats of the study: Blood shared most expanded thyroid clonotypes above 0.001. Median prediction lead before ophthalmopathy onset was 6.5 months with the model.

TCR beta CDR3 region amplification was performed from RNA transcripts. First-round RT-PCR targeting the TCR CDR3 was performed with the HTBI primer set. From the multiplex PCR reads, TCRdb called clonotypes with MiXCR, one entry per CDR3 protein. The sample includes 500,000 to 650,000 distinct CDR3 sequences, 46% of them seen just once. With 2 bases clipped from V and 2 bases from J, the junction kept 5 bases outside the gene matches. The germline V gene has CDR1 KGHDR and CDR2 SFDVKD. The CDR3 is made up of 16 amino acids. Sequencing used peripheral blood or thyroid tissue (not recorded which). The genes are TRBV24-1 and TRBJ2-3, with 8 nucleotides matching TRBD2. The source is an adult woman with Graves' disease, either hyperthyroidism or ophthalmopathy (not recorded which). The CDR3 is CATSDSLSGNTDTQYF. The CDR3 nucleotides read TGTGCCACCAGTGATTCGCTTAGCGGGAACACAGATACGCAGTATTTT.